This T cell receptor (beta chain) was sequenced for a study of blood T cell repertoires in COVID-19. As for the study in general: COVID-19 samples collected from the United States, Italy and Spain covered acute and convalescent phases. T cells, B-cell-depleted T cells, or PBMCs provided the cDNA or gDNA that served as material.

This clone was seen only a few times. Clones were sequenced by immunoSEQ multiplex PCR, and TCRdb holds only the in-frame ones, with some missing. This sample carries a few hundred thousand clones, around 86% of them seen once, and the ten largest clones take around 2.7%. Sequences were obtained from peripheral blood. The clonotype comes from a man aged 60 to 75 with acute or convalescent COVID-19.

The CDR3 region is CASSTRGLTSGGSDTQYF. The CDR3 nucleotides read TGTGCCAGCAGCACACGGGGCTTAACTAGCGGGGGGTCAGATACGCAGTATTTT. The chain recombines TRBV7-3 with TRBJ2-3, with TRBD2 identical over 12 bases. Germline CDR1 is SGHTA and CDR2 is FQGTGA. The V segment lost 5 bases and the J segment 4 bases; nucleotides outside the gene matches: 13. The CDR3 totals 18 residues.